Listed below are T cell receptor beta chains from one sample, sequenced in a study of blood T cells in healthy people across ages. TCRdb reprocessed the 5' RACE reads via MiXCR and lists one record per CDR3 protein. This sample has hundreds of thousands of distinct CDR3 sequences, with roughly 50% found just once. The sequencing input was blood. These receptors came from a man aged 25-45 years in good health. The CDR3 runs from the conserved cysteine through the conserved F or W. The D gene is left open where the match is weak. A clone size is listed for some rows: how often the clone was seen (once, few, many), or a class if it is expanded.

J gene | clone size | D gene | V gene | CDR3 length | CDR3 protein | CDR3 DNA
TRBJ2-1 | . | TRBD2 | TRBV20-1 | 16 | CSDLLAGGPSYNEQFF | TGCAGTGACCTACTAGCGGGGGGGCCCTCCTACAATGAGCAGTTCTTC
TRBJ2-5 | . | . | TRBV20-1 | 14 | CSARVVGLAETQYF | TGCAGTGCTAGAGTCGTAGGACTTGCGGAGACCCAGTACTTC
TRBJ1-2 | . | . | TRBV7-8 | 16 | CASGPQTGTYYYGYTF | TGTGCCAGCGGCCCTCAGACAGGAACCTACTACTATGGCTACACCTTC
TRBJ1-2 | . | TRBD1 | TRBV30 | 12 | CAWNPGGHGYTF | TGTGCCTGGAACCCAGGGGGCCATGGCTACACCTTC
TRBJ1-1 | . | . | TRBV20-1 | 13 | CSARDIGETEAFF | TGCAGTGCCCGGGACATCGGGGAGACTGAAGCTTTCTTT
TRBJ2-7 | . | . | TRBV6-5 | 14 | CASSADQRNYEQYF | TGTGCCAGCAGTGCGGACCAGCGGAATTACGAGCAGTACTTC
TRBJ2-3 | . | TRBD2 | TRBV28 | 15 | CASSYIAGVLNTQYF | TGTGCCAGCAGTTACATAGCGGGGGTTTTGAATACGCAGTATTTT
TRBJ1-5 | . | TRBD1 | TRBV20-1 | 15 | CSATPPGQQNQPQHF | TGCAGTGCAACTCCACCGGGACAGCAAAATCAGCCCCAGCATTTT
TRBJ2-3 | . | . | TRBV27 | 15 | CASSSTGQFTDTQYF | TGTGCCAGCAGTTCCACCGGACAGTTTACAGATACGCAGTATTTT
TRBJ2-1 | many | TRBD1 | TRBV12-3/TRBV12-4 | 15 | CASSLGTGVYNEQFF | TGTGCCAGCAGTTTAGGGACAGGGGTGTACAATGAGCAGTTCTTC